This T cell receptor beta chain is from a study of blood T cell repertoires in COVID-19. About the study: Samples representing acute and convalescent COVID-19 were sourced from the United States, Italy and Spain. The analysed material was cDNA or gDNA that came from T cells, B-cell-depleted T cells, or PBMCs.

The ends lost 3 bases at V and 5 bases at J; junction bases unmatched: 6. The CDR3 extends over 15 amino acids. Looked up from germline, CDR1 is SGHDT and CDR2 is YYEEEE. Profiling relied on immunoSEQ multiplex PCR, and the TCRdb table lists in-frame clones only, not all of them. This table holds about 81,000 clones, 88% found once. This chain joins TRBV5-6 and TRBJ2-7; 12 bases are shared with TRBD2. The sequence came from a man aged 65 to 79 with acute or convalescent COVID-19. The sequencing sample was made of peripheral blood. The CDR3 region has the DNA TGTGCCAGCAGCTCGACTAGCGGGAGTCAGGACGAGCAGTACTTC. Protein: CASSSTSGSQDEQYF.